This entry concerns a single T cell receptor beta chain. The data stem from a study of blood T cell repertoires in COVID-19. Background on the study: Samples representing acute and convalescent COVID-19 were sourced from the United States, Italy and Spain.

The CDR3 spans 14 residues. V gave up 0 bases and J gave up 5 bases, with 10 bases separating them. CDR1 is MNHNS, CDR2 SASEGT, per germline. Data came from immunoSEQ multiplex PCR; TCRdb stores just in-frame clones and leaves some out. The sample includes 250,000 to 350,000 clones, 80% to 90% of them seen just once. Those enrolled, adults aged about 18 to 89 years, came from roughly 23 US areas. Donors were grouped by their self-reported clinical history. This receptor was taken from a young woman who had recovered from COVID-19. Sequencing was done on a sample of PBMCs or T cells enriched from blood (not recorded which). The chain is built from TRBV6-1 and TRBJ1-2, with D hard to call. In nucleotides, the CDR3 is TGTGCCAGCAGTGAAGCGAGGCAGCTTTATGGCTACACCTTC. Its translation is CASSEARQLYGYTF.